This TCR beta chain emerged from a study of Graves' ophthalmopathy and Graves' hyperthyroidism (dated by TCRdb to the late 2010s). A note on the overall study: Peripheral blood samples were taken at the time of initial diagnosis, before any treatment was given. The 95 to 100 discovery patients were randomly divided into training and test sets at a 7:3 ratio. To tell Graves' ophthalmopathy apart from Graves' hyperthyroidism, and to predict which patients would progress to ophthalmopathy, the study relied on TCR beta repertoire signatures. The independent validation cohort included about 20 hyperthyroidism patients plus 17 patients who later progressed from hyperthyroidism to ophthalmopathy. In total, under 150 blood samples were TCR-sequenced: around 42 ophthalmopathy, some 80 hyperthyroidism and about 17 hyperthyroidism-to-ophthalmopathy patients. In several hyperthyroidism patients, the T-cell repertoire of thyroid tissue was compared with the T-cell repertoire of blood. To explore V-J signatures that distinguish ophthalmopathy from hyperthyroidism, a discovery set of about 99 patients was enrolled, made up of roughly 41 with ophthalmopathy and 55 to 65 with stable hyperthyroidism. After sampling, hyperthyroidism patients received methimazole starting at 30 mg daily, and ophthalmopathy patients received high-dose intravenous methylprednisolone.

For repertoire sequencing, TCR beta CDR3 regions were amplified from RNA transcripts. The first round was an RT-PCR using HTBI primers with the Qiagen OneStep RT-PCR kit, and this first round was followed by a second-round multiplex PCR, then size selection and purification. Libraries were sequenced paired-end with 100 bp reads on an Illumina HiSeq2000. Regarding the original processing steps: SOAPnuke was used for read processing, and reads with adapters, uncalled bases, a mean Phred below 15, or no exact constant-primer or identifier match were discarded. High-quality paired reads were merged with COPE v1.2.5. Each unique nucleotide sequence was treated as a clonotype, and MiTCR v1.1 was used to align the clonotypes to the IMGT TRB V, D and J references. Analysis was restricted to V-J combinations with a frequency above 0.0001, which covered 98% to 99.2% of repertoires. For each V-J combination, a TCR clonal expansion and chaos score was defined as F50 clonal expansion divided by the chaos observed in the TCRdist matrix. Features were reduced by Welch's t-statistics and random forest to more than 10 V-J combinations, which fed a naive Bayes classifier. The Morisita-Horn index was used to measure how similar the thyroid and blood repertoires were. TCRdb passed the public sequencing reads through fastp at Q25 and MiXCR, retaining productive beta sequences. Each CDR3 protein appears once, grouped with its most common genes and DNA. TCRdb's processing, not the study's, gives the V and J calls here. For this sample the table gives approximately 150,000 distinct CDR3 sequences, of which roughly two fifths were detected only once. The ten largest clonotypes hold 8% to 9.5% of the sample.

This clonotype was observed at least ten times. Its cognate antigen has yet to be identified. Per-nucleotide qualities are absent, and no much larger clonotype sits a single base away. The germline V gene (reference sequence) specifies LGHDT as CDR1 and YNNKEL as CDR2. Compared with germline, V lacks 4 bases and J lacks 7 bases; bases without a gene match: 5. The CDR3 contains 14 residues, cysteine and phenylalanine counted. Kept here is only the CDR3 DNA, which spans 42 bases and is read in frame from base 1. Ophthalmopathy patients had moderately to severely active disease, Clinical Activity Score of at least 3, NOSPECS grade of at least 4, and disease duration under 3 months. Patients with other autoimmune diseases, uncontrolled infections, pregnancy or lactation were excluded. Diagnosis was based on clinical symptoms, serum thyroxine, TRAb, thyroid ultrasound and orbital computed tomography. Using Ficoll-Paque density gradient centrifugation, PBMCs were isolated from 9.5 to 10 ml of fresh peripheral blood. Total RNA was extracted using Trizol reagent, and RNA quality was checked on an Agilent 2100 Bioanalyzer.

General study outcomes and caveats: The 13-signature model separated ophthalmopathy from stable hyperthyroidism with roughly 90% sensitivity and around 81% specificity in cross-validation, and 80%/75% in the test set. Most expanded thyroid clonotypes with a frequency above 0.001 also appeared in blood, which suggests that blood repertoires may reflect the immune response in the thyroid. In validation, the model predicted ophthalmopathy progression with about 71% sensitivity and roughly 72% specificity; roughly eleven predicted patients were CT-confirmed with GO in a median of about 6.2 months. No statistical method was used to set the sample size in advance, and the investigators knew which group each participant was assigned to.

Sequencing was done on a sample of peripheral blood. The origin of this receptor is a man aged 25 to 45 with Graves' ophthalmopathy. Donor details come from another sample of the same person, matched by shared clones. The chain joins TRBV3-1 to TRBJ1-5, with TRBD1 identical over 9 junction bases. The CDR3: CASSPADRGQPQHF. The nucleotide sequence is given as TGTGCCAGCAGCCCCGCGGACAGGGGCCAGCCCCAGCATTTT. The CDR3, completed at both ends by the reference TRBV3-1 and TRBJ1-5 genes, gives the full variable domain DTAVSQTPKYLVTQMGNDKSIKCEQNLGHDTMYWYKQDSKKFLKIMFSYNNKELIINETVPNRFSPKSPDKAHLNLHINSLELGDSAVYFCASSPADRGQPQHFGDGTRLSIL.